Listed below are T cell receptor beta chains from one sample, sequenced in a study of blood T cell repertoires in COVID-19. Assay: immunoSEQ multiplex PCR; the TCRdb copy retains only in-frame clones and omits some. The sample holds 350,000 or so clones, 90% seen once. The sequencing sample was made of peripheral blood. These TCRs come from a man between 18 and 29 years old with active or convalescent COVID-19. The CDR3 runs from the conserved cysteine through the conserved F or W. Fields, in order: J gene, V gene, D gene, clone size, CDR3 protein, CDR3 DNA. A D gene is named only where the DNA matches it firmly. Clone size, where shown, is once, few, many, or a class for clones that have expanded.

>TRBJ1-4|TRBV30|-|-
CAWSGSRTVNEKLFF
TGTGCCTGGAGCGGTTCGAGGACAGTTAATGAAAAACTGTTTTTT
>TRBJ1-2|TRBV5-1|TRBD1|-
CASSWDREVNYGYTF
TGCGCCAGCAGCTGGGACAGGGAAGTTAACTATGGCTACACCTTC
>TRBJ2-7|TRBV7-3|TRBD2|once
CASSSGTRGEQYF
TGTGCCAGCAGCTCCGGGACTAGGGGCGAGCAGTACTTC
>TRBJ2-7|TRBV6-2/TRBV6-3|TRBD1|-
CASSAPRDRASYEQYF
TGTGCCAGCAGTGCGCCCCGGGACAGGGCTTCCTACGAGCAGTACTTC
>TRBJ2-1|TRBV7-3|TRBD2|-
CASSLSNGGAYNEQFF
TGTGCCAGCAGCTTAAGTAACGGGGGGGCCTACAATGAGCAGTTCTTC
>TRBJ2-1|TRBV27|TRBD2|-
CASSQGTSRYEQFF
TGTGCCAGCAGTCAGGGGACTAGCCGCTATGAGCAGTTCTTC
>TRBJ1-1|TRBV7-3|-|-
CASSQQGGDTEAFF
TGTGCCAGCAGCCAACAGGGAGGGGACACTGAAGCTTTCTTT
>TRBJ1-1|TRBV5-1|-|-
CASSLSGPGATEAFF
TGCGCCAGCAGCTTGTCTGGGCCCGGTGCCACTGAAGCTTTCTTT
>TRBJ1-2|TRBV6-2/TRBV6-3|-|once
CASSYSGRIYGYTF
TGTGCCAGCAGTTATTCGGGTAGGATCTATGGCTACACCTTC
>TRBJ2-7|TRBV2|-|-
CASRGGTGGTYEQYF
TGTGCCAGCAGGGGGGGGACAGGCGGCACCTACGAGCAGTACTTC
>TRBJ1-1|TRBV25-1|-|-
CASTRGQTEAFF
TGTGCCAGCACCCGCGGACAGACTGAAGCTTTCTTT
>TRBJ1-2|TRBV6-2/TRBV6-3|TRBD1|-
CASSSGTGFYGYTF
TGTGCCAGCAGTTCCGGGACAGGCTTTTATGGCTACACCTTC
>TRBJ2-1|TRBV4-3|-|-
CASSQETGSSYNEQFF
TGCGCCAGCAGCCAAGAAACGGGGAGCTCCTACAATGAGCAGTTCTTC
>TRBJ1-5|TRBV30|-|-
CAWSVEGIQPQHF
TGTGCCTGGAGTGTAGAGGGAATTCAGCCCCAGCATTTT
>TRBJ2-7|TRBV4-3|TRBD1|-
CASSQRRDSTYEQYF
TGCGCCAGCAGCCAACGCCGGGACAGTACCTACGAGCAGTACTTC
>TRBJ2-6|TRBV7-8|-|-
CASSHGAGTGANVLTF
TGTGCCAGCAGCCACGGGGCGGGGACTGGGGCCAACGTCCTGACTTTC
>TRBJ1-6|TRBV2|TRBD1|-
CASRERWQGDSPLHF
TGTGCCAGCAGGGAGCGCTGGCAGGGGGATTCACCCCTCCACTTT
>TRBJ1-1|TRBV29-1|TRBD1|-
CSVERGTGQNTEAFF
TGCAGCGTTGAAAGGGGGACAGGGCAGAACACTGAAGCTTTCTTT
>TRBJ2-7|TRBV11-2|TRBD2|-
CASSRDLAGVYEQYF
TGTGCCAGCAGCCGCGACCTAGCGGGGGTCTACGAGCAGTACTTC
>TRBJ2-7|TRBV27|-|-
CASKAMGRGYEQYF
TGTGCCAGCAAAGCAATGGGGCGGGGCTACGAGCAGTACTTC